Listed here is a single TCR beta chain. As yet, its antigen is unknown. Measured with immunoSEQ multiplex PCR; TCRdb has only the in-frame clones, and not every one. The sample records 140,000 or so clones, roughly 91% being singletons. This specimen comes from a study of graft-versus-host responses after intestinal transplantation. Study-wide background: Multivisceral, liver-intestinal, or isolated intestinal transplants were received by the recipients. Points from the study as a whole: Researchers found GvH clones in recipient marrow, and some showed up first in ileum or blood.

Trimming at V came to 2 bases and at J to 2 bases, leaving 5 bases not matched to a gene. Germline V gene data show CDR1 as MGHRA and CDR2 as YSYEKL. The CDR3 is made up of 16 amino acids. The material was unstimulated CD4+ T cells sorted from spleen or lymph node cells, obtained before intestinal transplant. The origin of this receptor is a human donor who received an intestinal transplant. The rearrangement links TRBV4-1 to TRBJ2-2, with 7 positions matching TRBD2. The CDR3 is CASSQLAEENTGELFF. The DNA for the CDR3 is TGCGCCAGCAGCCAACTAGCGGAAGAAAACACCGGGGAGCTGTTTTTT.